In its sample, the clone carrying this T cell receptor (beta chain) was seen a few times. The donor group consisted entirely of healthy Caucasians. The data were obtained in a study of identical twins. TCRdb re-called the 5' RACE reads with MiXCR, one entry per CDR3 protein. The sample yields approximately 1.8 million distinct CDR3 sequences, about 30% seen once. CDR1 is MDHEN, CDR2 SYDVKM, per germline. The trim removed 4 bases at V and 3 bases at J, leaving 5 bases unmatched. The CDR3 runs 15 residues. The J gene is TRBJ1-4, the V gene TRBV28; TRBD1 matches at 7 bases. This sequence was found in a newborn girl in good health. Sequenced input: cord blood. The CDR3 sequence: CASSSGQAANEKLFF. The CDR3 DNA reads TGTGCCAGCAGTTCCGGACAGGCCGCTAATGAAAAACTGTTTTTT.